This entry features one T cell receptor beta chain sequence. Its antigen target is currently unknown. The sample holds no much larger clone one base away, and base qualities are not on file. The treatment or condition label of this sample denotes: in vitro stimulation with specific CMV peptide epitopes to enrich CMV-specific T cells. The record originates from a study of T cell repertoires in cytomegalovirus infection (dated by TCRdb to about 2019). Describing the broader study: Recently identified HLA-C-restricted CMV epitopes, whose presentation resists viral immunomodulation, were targeted by peptide stimulations together with well-studied HLA-B-restricted epitopes. Donor HLA type was relevant to the analysis, because carriage of CMV infection together with the matching HLA type was indicated by public TCR beta signatures. What the authors observed across the whole study: Carriers of CMV infection plus the relevant HLA type were discriminated by the cumulative frequency of public TCR beta family members in the study cohort and in an independent approximately 350-donor cohort. The ex vivo response was dominated by HLA-C-restricted CMV-specific TCR beta clonotypes, which also provided the single most frequent clonotype in two of eight donors.

The CDR3 sequence holds 14 residues, the cysteine and phenylalanine included. Only CDR3 DNA is held: 42 bases, read in frame from base 1. At the junction V is shortened by 2 bases and J by 6 bases, with 8 bases in between. From a lookup of the germline V gene, CDR1 and CDR2 are MNHEY and SVGEGT. Sequencing took place on an Illumina HiSeq 1500. The public reads were run again by TCRdb, first through fastp at Q25 and then through MiXCR, and only productive beta chains were kept. Rows matching on CDR3 protein sequence are summarized as one entry with the most common DNA and genes. The table for this sample lists about 770,000 distinct CDR3 sequences; around 29% of them were counted only once. The top ten clones comprise around 13% of the sample.

The source of this sequence is a human donor in good health (CMV status not recorded). Some clones in this sample may be carry-over from other donors' samples. The rearrangement joined TRBV6-2 or TRBV6-3 to TRBJ1-6; the D gene is not confidently resolved. The input for sequencing was cultured CD8+ T cells from PBMCs, taken from culture after CMV antigen stimulation. The DNA sequence reads TGTGCCAGCAGTTACGAGGGAAGTAATTCACCCCTCCACTTT. The resulting protein is CASSYEGSNSPLHF.